This T cell receptor (beta chain) was profiled in a study of blood T cells in healthy people across ages. This clonotype has more than one count but fewer than ten. The antigen is undetermined. Between the trimmed V and J ends, which lost 1 base and 7 bases, there was a span of 10 bases. The CDR3 runs 13 residues. The germline V gene has CDR1 SGHTA and CDR2 FQGNSA. Sample-barcoded 5' priming and a J-beta primer mix drove a second PCR of roughly 7 to 11 cycles. TCRdb re-derived calls from the 5' RACE reads in MiXCR, one entry per CDR3 protein. Of approximately 690,000 distinct CDR3 sequences listed, less than 45% are singletons. Ranging in age from roughly 6 to 95, the donors were healthy Caucasian individuals from Russia. Samples each had at least 5.5 micrograms of total RNA extracted. General study findings and limits: Observed TCR beta diversity per million T cells went down as age went up. This fall followed a roughly linear course with age.

V is TRBV7-2 and J is TRBJ1-2; no definite D call. The TCR was taken from a man older than 75 in good health. The sequenced sample was blood. The DNA for the CDR3 is TGTGCCAGCAGCTTAGAAAGGATCGCTGGCTACACCTTC. It specifies CASSLERIAGYTF.